The 25 T cell receptor beta chains below were found in one sample sequenced in a study of T-cell memory formation after mild COVID-19. TCRdb itself ran the 5' RACE reads through MiXCR, one entry per CDR3 protein. The sample records 500,000 to 650,000 distinct CDR3 sequences, roughly 22% being singletons. The specimen sequenced was PBMCs or a T cell subset sorted from them (not recorded which). These receptors were taken from an adult woman who had mild COVID-19 (a few samples of this study predate the infection). Cell type and time point are not known.

In the case of this clonotype: Germline is not matched at one junction end, which may reflect a read error. This chain uses TRBV7-8 with TRBJ1-5, with no clear D. Germline V CDR1 and CDR2: SGHVS, FQNEAQ. The CDR3 is 14 residues long. The DNA of the CDR3 is TGTGCCAGCAGCTTAGACTCTTTAAATCAGTCCCAGCATTTT. Its translation: CASSLDSLNQSQHF.

This chain links TRBV24-1 with TRBJ2-2; 7 positions match TRBD2. Germline CDR1 and CDR2: KGHDR and SFDVKD. V gave up 2 bases and J gave up 7 bases; unmatched junction bases: 9. The CDR3 has 16 amino acids. CDR3 amino acids: CATSDSSGAGVGELFF. The CDR3 nucleotides are TGTGCCACCAGTGATTCGTCTGGGGCGGGGGTCGGGGAGCTGTTTTTT.

This clonotype was detected many times. The V and J genes are TRBV12-3 or TRBV12-4 and TRBJ2-7; TRBD2 matches at 12 bases. The CDR3 has 14 residues. The V gene end was trimmed by 6 bases and the J gene end by 6 bases; junction bases not matched to a gene: 6. CDR3 nucleotides: TGTGCCAGCAGCCTAGCGGGAGGGATGGGCGAGCAGTACTTC. Its protein is CASSLAGGMGEQYF.

The chain has TRBV29-1 and TRBJ1-1; the D gene is possibly TRBD1 (5 bases). With 4 bases removed from V and 7 bases from J, the gap between germline ends came to 28 bases. This CDR3 has 17 amino acids. Germline V gene lookup returns CDR1 SQVTM and CDR2 ANQGSEA. The CDR3 nucleotides read TGCAGCGTTGGTCCCCCCCTCGTTCGGTCCAGGGAGAATGAAGCTTTCTTT. Amino acids: CSVGPPLVRSRENEAFF.

This clonotype was seen a few times. The genes are TRBV6-5 and TRBJ2-5; 12 positions match TRBD1. CDR1 is MNHEY and CDR2 is SVGAGI in the germline V gene. Trimming cost V 6 bases and J 3 bases; bases outside gene matches: 8. This CDR3 spans 16 amino acids. CDR3 nucleotide sequence: TGTGCCAGCAGGACGACTGGGACAGGGGGCGAAGAGACCCAGTACTTC. This codes for CASRTTGTGGEETQYF.

This clonotype was found a few times. The chain links TRBV7-9 to TRBJ1-1; TRBD1 aligns across 8 bases. Germline V gene sequence: CDR1 SEHNR, CDR2 FQNEAQ (reference sequence). This CDR3 has 17 amino acids. After removal of 2 bases from V and 4 bases from J, the junction contained 12 bases not matched to a gene. This chain's CDR3 is CASSLLGQVLPGTEAFF. The CDR3 DNA reads as TGTGCCAGCAGCTTATTGGGACAGGTCCTCCCTGGCACTGAAGCTTTCTTT.

J is TRBJ2-3 and V is TRBV27; 8 nucleotides match TRBD2. V shed 5 bases, J shed 2 bases, and the junction held 12 bases outside the gene matches. Germline-derived CDR1 and CDR2 are MNHEY and SMNVEV (reference sequence). This CDR3 has 17 residues. CDR3 sequence (DNA): TGTGCCAGCAGTCTACTGGGGGCGGGAGGAGTCACAGATACGCAGTATTTT. Translated, it gives CASSLLGAGGVTDTQYF.

This chain links TRBV5-1 with TRBJ2-3, with D possibly being TRBD2 (6 bases). The CDR3 extends over 15 amino acids. The germline gives CDR1 SGHRS, CDR2 YFSETQ. The V and J ends lost 0 bases and 4 bases respectively, with 12 bases between them. CDR3 nucleotides: TGCGCCAGCAGCTTGGCCTGGAGGGGAGCAGATACGCAGTATTTT. Its protein product is CASSLAWRGADTQYF.

There are a few counts of this clonotype. A junction boundary mismatches the germline segment, possibly from a read error. The genes are TRBV7-9 and TRBJ2-1, with unresolved D. This CDR3 has 15 amino acids. Germline V gene data show CDR1 as SEHNR and CDR2 as FQNEAQ (reference sequence). In nucleotides, the CDR3 is TGTGCCAGCATCTTAGACCGCACCGCCAACAATGAGCAGTTCTTC. It specifies CASILDRTANNEQFF.

The sample holds many counts of this clonotype. The chain couples TRBV6-5 to TRBJ2-2, with 8 bases that match TRBD2. The CDR3 consists of 15 residues. Germline values: CDR1 MNHEY, CDR2 SVGAGI. Unmatched junction bases numbered 7, after V lost 6 bases and J lost 4 bases. In DNA, the CDR3 is TGTGCCAGCAGGGCCGGGACTAGGGTCACCGGGGAGCTGTTTTTT. Its protein product is CASRAGTRVTGELFF.

The V gene is TRBV2, the J gene TRBJ2-1; TRBD2 aligns across 8 bases. V trimming: 6 bases; J trimming: 6 bases; junction bases outside the gene matches: 7. The CDR3 runs to 14 residues. Germline V lookup: CDR1 SNHLY, CDR2 FYNNEI. CDR3 in amino acids: CASRFAGGANEQFF. The CDR3 region has the DNA TGTGCCAGCAGGTTTGCCGGGGGGGCCAATGAGCAGTTCTTC.

This chain links TRBV2 with TRBJ1-1, with a possible D match to TRBD1 (5 bases). The length of the CDR3 is 13 residues. The germline V gene has CDR1 SNHLY and CDR2 FYNNEI. The ends were cut back, 0 bases at V and 8 bases at J, with 10 bases in the middle. The CDR3 coding sequence is TGTGCCAGCAGTGAAGCGCGGCAGGGCGAAGCTTTCTTT. Amino acids: CASSEARQGEAFF.

This clonotype has a handful of counts. V usage is TRBV24-1 and J usage is TRBJ2-1; 10 bases align to TRBD2. Trimming cost V 9 bases and J 6 bases; bases outside gene matches: 16. This CDR3 contains 17 residues. CDR1 is KGHDR and CDR2 is SFDVKD in the germline V gene. This chain's CDR3 is CATPGISSGRLSNEQFF. CDR3 nucleotides: TGTGCCACCCCCGGCATTTCTAGCGGGAGATTAAGCAATGAGCAGTTCTTC.

The genes are TRBV12-3 or TRBV12-4 and TRBJ2-1, with a tentative D call TRBD1 (6 bases). The germline V and J ends were trimmed by 2 bases and 5 bases, with 19 bases remaining between them. The CDR3 contains 17 residues. CDR3 in DNA: TGTGCCAGCAGTTTACCGCCTCAAGTGGACAGAAACAATGAGCAGTTCTTC. Its translation: CASSLPPQVDRNNEQFF.

V and J are TRBV20-1 and TRBJ2-1; D possibly corresponds to TRBD2 (5 bases). CDR1 DFQATT and CDR2 SNEGSKA come from the germline V gene (reference sequence). The CDR3 is made up of 13 amino acids. V lost 4 bases, J lost 2 bases, and 9 bases lay in between. The CDR3 DNA reads TGCAGTGCTAAAGGGAGCACCTACAATGAGCAGTTCTTC. Protein sequence: CSAKGSTYNEQFF.

The table lists this clonotype with a few counts. The V call is TRBV7-6, the J call TRBJ2-7, with D possibly TRBD1 on 5 matching bases. CDR1 SGHVS and CDR2 FNYEAQ come from the germline V gene. V was pared by 3 bases and J by 0 bases, with 12 bases between. The CDR3 loop spans 15 amino acids. Here the CDR3 DNA reads TGTGCCAGCAGCTTCGACAGTATGGGCTCCTACGAGCAGTACTTC. It yields the protein CASSFDSMGSYEQYF.

This rearrangement joins TRBV12-3 or TRBV12-4 to TRBJ2-7, with 10 bases fitting TRBD2. This CDR3 has 15 residues. V was pared by 2 bases and J by 6 bases, with 7 bases of the junction left unmatched. CDR3 in amino acids: CASSLMTSGPLEQYF. The CDR3 DNA reads TGTGCCAGCAGTTTAATGACTAGCGGGCCCCTCGAGCAGTACTTC.

The chain uses TRBV27 and TRBJ2-3; TRBD2 matches 8 bases. This CDR3 comprises 15 residues. Trimming at V came to 5 bases and at J to 4 bases, leaving 8 bases not matched to a gene. Germline CDR1 is MNHEY and CDR2 is SMNVEV (reference sequence). The CDR3 region is CASSPREGHADTQYF. The DNA for the CDR3 is TGTGCCAGCAGTCCACGGGAGGGCCACGCAGATACGCAGTATTTT.

This clonotype was observed at least ten times. This chain joins TRBV5-3 and TRBJ2-1, with TRBD2 identical over 9 bases. TRBV5-3 is treated as an ORF (open reading frame) with a function not yet certain. V lost 2 bases, J lost 4 bases, and 13 bases stayed unmatched. The CDR3 sequence is 18 residues long. The chain's CDR3 is CARSLRPSEAGGYNEQFF. The CDR3 DNA reads TGTGCCAGAAGCTTAAGGCCCTCAGAGGCGGGAGGGTACAATGAGCAGTTCTTC.

The V gene is TRBV4-1, the J gene TRBJ2-3, with D tentatively TRBD1 (6 bases). CDR3 length: 14 amino acids. V lost 4 bases to trimming and J lost 4 bases, with 12 bases between them. From germline, CDR1 is MGHRA and CDR2 YSYEKL. The CDR3 DNA is TGCGCCAGCAGCCCCCTCTCAGGGGCAGATACGCAGTATTTT. Amino acids: CASSPLSGADTQYF.

This clonotype was counted only a few times. The V call is TRBV6-6, the J call TRBJ2-7, with TRBD2 identical over 13 bases. V lost 6 bases, J lost 2 bases, and 7 bases stayed unmatched. CDR3 length: 16 amino acids. CDR1 and CDR2 (germline): MNHNY, SVGAGI (reference sequence). The CDR3 here is CASRNRGTSGTYEQYF. The CDR3 nucleotides are TGTGCCAGCAGAAATAGAGGGACTAGCGGGACCTACGAGCAGTACTTC.

This clonotype came up a few times. This chain uses TRBV27 with TRBJ1-5; perhaps TRBD1 as D (5 bases). Germline V CDR1 and CDR2: MNHEY, SMNVEV (reference sequence). The CDR3 loop spans 15 amino acids. Trimming removed 8 bases at V and 2 bases at J, with 16 bases between. The CDR3 DNA reads as TGTGCCAGCGCCAGCAGGGTTATCGGCAATCAGCCCCAGCATTTT. Amino acid sequence: CASASRVIGNQPQHF.

In its sample, this clonotype was seen a few times. The chain recombines TRBV7-8 with TRBJ2-4; D might be TRBD1 or TRBD2, each matching 6 bases. From germline, CDR1 is SGHVS and CDR2 FQNEAQ. This CDR3 contains 13 residues. V was pared by 9 bases and J by 9 bases, with 18 bases between. In nucleotides, the CDR3 is TGTGCCAGTGAGGGGGGCAGGGAGAGCATTCAGTACTTC. Translated, it gives CASEGGRESIQYF.

The chain recombines TRBV3-1 with TRBJ2-3, with a weak D call TRBD2 (6 bases). Germline CDR1 LGHDT, CDR2 YNNKEL (reference sequence). V was trimmed by 4 bases and J by 6 bases, leaving 17 bases between them. The length of the CDR3 is 15 residues. The CDR3 protein is CASSPFLARRDTQYF. DNA for the CDR3: TGTGCCAGCAGCCCTTTCCTAGCGAGGCGGGATACGCAGTATTTT.

The chain employs TRBV7-8 and TRBJ2-5, with 9 bases fitting TRBD1. The J segment lost 1 base and the V segment lost 5 bases, leaving 8 bases of the junction unmatched. Per germline, CDR1 SGHVS and CDR2 FQNEAQ. CDR3 length: 16 residues. CDR3 amino acids: CASSLGTGNFQETQYF. In DNA form, the CDR3 reads TGTGCCAGCAGCCTCGGGACAGGGAATTTCCAAGAGACCCAGTACTTC.